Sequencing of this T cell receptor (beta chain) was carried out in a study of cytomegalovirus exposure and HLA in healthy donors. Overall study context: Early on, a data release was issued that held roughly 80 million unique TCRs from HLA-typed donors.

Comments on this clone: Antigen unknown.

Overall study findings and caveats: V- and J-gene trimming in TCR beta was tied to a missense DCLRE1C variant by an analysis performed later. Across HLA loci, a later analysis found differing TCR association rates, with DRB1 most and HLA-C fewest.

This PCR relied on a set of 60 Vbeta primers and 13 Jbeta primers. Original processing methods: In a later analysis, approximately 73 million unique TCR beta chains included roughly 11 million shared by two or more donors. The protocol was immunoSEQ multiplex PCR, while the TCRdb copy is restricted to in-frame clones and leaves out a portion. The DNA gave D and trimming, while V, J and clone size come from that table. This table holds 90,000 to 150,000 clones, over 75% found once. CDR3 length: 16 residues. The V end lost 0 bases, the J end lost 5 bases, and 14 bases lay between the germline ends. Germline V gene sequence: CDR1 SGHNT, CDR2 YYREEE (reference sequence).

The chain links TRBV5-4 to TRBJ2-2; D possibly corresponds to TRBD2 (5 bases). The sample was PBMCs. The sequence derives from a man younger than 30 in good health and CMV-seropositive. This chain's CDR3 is CASSLAGLGSTGELFF. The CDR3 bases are TGTGCCAGCAGCTTGGCAGGCCTTGGGAGTACCGGGGAGCTGTTTTTT.